This TCR beta chain comes out of a study of T cells after somatic rescue of genetic block. Produced via immunoSEQ multiplex PCR; TCRdb's table is partial and in-frame only. This sample has roughly 70,000 clones, with around 90% found just once. CDR1 SGHRS and CDR2 YFSETQ come from the germline V gene. The V end was cut by 4 bases, the J end by 3 bases, with 9 bases between. There are 13 residues in the CDR3. This clone came up once. The TCR originated in a man in his forties. Sequenced: peripheral blood mononuclear cells (PBMCs). This chain links TRBV5-1 with TRBJ2-3, with D uncertain. This CDR3 is CASSGVRTDTQYF. CDR3 nucleotides: TGCGCCAGCAGCGGAGTTCGTACAGATACGCAGTATTTT.